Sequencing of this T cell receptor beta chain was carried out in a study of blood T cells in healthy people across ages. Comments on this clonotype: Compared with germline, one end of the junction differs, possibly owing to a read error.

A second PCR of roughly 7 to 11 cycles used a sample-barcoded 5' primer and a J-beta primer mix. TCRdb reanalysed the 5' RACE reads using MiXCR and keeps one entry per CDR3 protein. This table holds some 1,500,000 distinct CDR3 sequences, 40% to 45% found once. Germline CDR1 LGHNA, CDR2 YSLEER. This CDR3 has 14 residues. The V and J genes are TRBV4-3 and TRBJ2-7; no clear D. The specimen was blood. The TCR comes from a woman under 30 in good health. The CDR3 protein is CASCQEIGSYEQYF. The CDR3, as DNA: TGCGCCAGCTGCCAAGAAATAGGTTCATACGAGCAGTACTTC.